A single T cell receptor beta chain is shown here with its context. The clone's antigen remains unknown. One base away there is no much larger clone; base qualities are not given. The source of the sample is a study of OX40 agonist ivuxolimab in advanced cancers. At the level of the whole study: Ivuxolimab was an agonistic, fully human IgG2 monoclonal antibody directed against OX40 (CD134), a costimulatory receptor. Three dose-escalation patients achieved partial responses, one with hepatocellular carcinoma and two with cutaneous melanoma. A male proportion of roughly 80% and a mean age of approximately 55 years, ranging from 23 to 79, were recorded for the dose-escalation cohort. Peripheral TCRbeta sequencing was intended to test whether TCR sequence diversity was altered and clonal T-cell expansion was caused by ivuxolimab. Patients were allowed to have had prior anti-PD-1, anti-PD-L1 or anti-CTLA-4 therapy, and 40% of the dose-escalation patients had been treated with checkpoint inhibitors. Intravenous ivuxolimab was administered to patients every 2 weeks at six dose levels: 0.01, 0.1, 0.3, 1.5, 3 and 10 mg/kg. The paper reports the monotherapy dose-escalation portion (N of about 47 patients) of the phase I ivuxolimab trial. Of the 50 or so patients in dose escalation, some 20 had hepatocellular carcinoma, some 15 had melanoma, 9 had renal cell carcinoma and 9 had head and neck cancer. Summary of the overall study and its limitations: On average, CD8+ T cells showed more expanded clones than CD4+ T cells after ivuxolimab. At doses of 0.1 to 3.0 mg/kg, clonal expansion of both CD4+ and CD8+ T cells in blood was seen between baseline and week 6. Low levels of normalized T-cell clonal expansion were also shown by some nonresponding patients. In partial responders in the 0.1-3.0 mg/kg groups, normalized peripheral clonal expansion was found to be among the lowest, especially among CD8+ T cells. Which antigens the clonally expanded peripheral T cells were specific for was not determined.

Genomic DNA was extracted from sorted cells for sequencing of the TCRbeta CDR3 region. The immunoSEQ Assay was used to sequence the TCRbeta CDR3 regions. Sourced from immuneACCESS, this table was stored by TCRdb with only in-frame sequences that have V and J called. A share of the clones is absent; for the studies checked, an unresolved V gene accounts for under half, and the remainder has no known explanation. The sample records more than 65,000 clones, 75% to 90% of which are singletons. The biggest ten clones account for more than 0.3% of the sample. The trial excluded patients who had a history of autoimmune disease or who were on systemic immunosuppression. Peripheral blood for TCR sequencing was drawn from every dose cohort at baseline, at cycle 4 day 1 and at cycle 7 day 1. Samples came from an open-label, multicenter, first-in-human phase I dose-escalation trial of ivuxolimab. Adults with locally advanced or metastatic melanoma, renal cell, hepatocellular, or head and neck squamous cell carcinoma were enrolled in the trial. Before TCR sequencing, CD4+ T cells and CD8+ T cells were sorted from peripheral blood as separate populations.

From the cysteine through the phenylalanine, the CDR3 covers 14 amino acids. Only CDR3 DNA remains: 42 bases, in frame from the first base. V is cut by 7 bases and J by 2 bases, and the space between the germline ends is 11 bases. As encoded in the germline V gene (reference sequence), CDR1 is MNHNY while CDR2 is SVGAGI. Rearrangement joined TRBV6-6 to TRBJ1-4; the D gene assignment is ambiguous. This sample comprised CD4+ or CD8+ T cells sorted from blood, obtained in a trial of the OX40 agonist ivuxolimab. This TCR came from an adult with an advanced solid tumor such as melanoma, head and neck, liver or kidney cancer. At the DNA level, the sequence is TGTGCCAGCACCCTCACGGCGACTAATGAAAAACTGTTTTTT. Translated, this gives CASTLTATNEKLFF.